The 16 T cell receptor beta chains listed next were all sequenced from one sample in a study of spatial heterogeneity in lung cancer. TCRdb re-derived calls from the 5' RACE reads in MiXCR, one entry per CDR3 protein. The data contain about 10,000 distinct CDR3 sequences, about 5.7% of them singletons. The antigens these receptors bind are not known. Indicated time point: sample taken at primary tumor resection. Study-level points and caveats: Tumoral mutation counts were tracked by counts of expanded intratumoral alpha and beta TCRs.

Sample: lung tumor tissue, taken at surgery. The receptors come from a female donor with early-stage non-small cell lung cancer.

This clonotype was seen a handful of times. The chain employs TRBV6-2 or TRBV6-3 and TRBJ2-5, with D tentatively TRBD2 (5 bases). Germline V gene data show CDR1 as MNHEY and CDR2 as SVGEGT. CDR3 length: 13 amino acids. V was pared by 3 bases and J by 5 bases, with 10 bases between. The CDR3 spells CASSYFRRETQYF. As DNA, the CDR3 is TGTGCCAGCAGTTATTTTCGGAGGGAGACCCAGTACTTC.

The genes are TRBV9 and TRBJ2-7; maybe TRBD1 (6 bases). Trimming removed 5 bases from V and 3 bases from J, with 12 bases in between. CDR1 is SGDLS, CDR2 YYNGEE, per germline. The CDR3 length is 13 residues. In DNA form, the CDR3 reads TGTGCCAGCAGTTTCCGACAGGACTACGAGCAGTACTTC. As protein: CASSFRQDYEQYF. The variable domain in full, with the rest retrieved from reference TRBV9 and TRBJ2-7, is DSGVTQTPKHLITATGQRVTLRCSPRSGDLSVYWYQQSLDQGLQFLIQYYNGEERAKGNILERFSAQQFPDLHSELNLSSLELGDSALYFCASSFRQDYEQYFGPGTRLTVT.

This clonotype was observed at least ten times. The rearrangement uses TRBV29-1 and TRBJ1-1; D is uncertain. The germline V and J ends were trimmed by 2 bases and 11 bases, with 18 bases remaining between them. Germline-derived CDR1 and CDR2 are SQVTM and ANQGSEA. The CDR3 consists of 13 residues. The CDR3 bases are TGCAGCGTTGAAACAGAATACAAAGGAGGGGCTTTCTTT. Its protein product is CSVETEYKGGAFF.

V usage is TRBV28 and J usage is TRBJ2-4, with D hard to call. Trimming shortened V by 5 bases and J by 7 bases, and 18 bases separated the two germline ends. CDR1 and CDR2 (germline): MDHEN, SYDVKM. The CDR3 length is 15 residues. The CDR3 is CASSPLVVGLNIQYF. The CDR3 bases are TGTGCCAGCAGTCCCCTAGTAGTGGGGTTGAACATTCAGTACTTC.

This clonotype was recorded at least ten times. V gene TRBV5-1 combines with J gene TRBJ1-1; D might be TRBD1 (5 bases). Between the trimmed V and J ends, which lost 4 bases and 4 bases, there was a span of 23 bases. The CDR3 is 17 amino acids. Germline V gene sequence: CDR1 SGHRS, CDR2 YFSETQ. Here the CDR3 DNA reads TGCGCCAGCAGCAAACACCGGGACCCCACGGGCGGCACTGAAGCTTTCTTT. Residues: CASSKHRDPTGGTEAFF. Combining the CDR3 with reference TRBV5-1 and TRBJ1-1 gives the whole variable domain KAGVTQTPRYLIKTRGQQVTLSCSPISGHRSVSWYQQTPGQGLQFLFEYFSETQRNKGNFPGRFSGRQFSNSRSEMNVSTLELGDSALYLCASSKHRDPTGGTEAFFGQGTRLTVV.

Of note for this clonotype: This may arise from a read error, as a much more abundant clone is one base away. The rearrangement links TRBV5-1 to TRBJ1-1, with D uncertain. The V end lost 2 bases, the J end lost 4 bases, and 12 bases lay between the germline ends. Germline V gives CDR1 SGHRS, CDR2 YFSETQ. CDR3 length equals 14 residues. CDR3 loop: CASSFEGWSTEAFF. The DNA of the CDR3 is TGCGCCAGCAGCTTTGAGGGATGGAGCACTGAAGCTTTCTTT.

This clonotype was found a few times. The CDR3 reads CASSRDTGTGTYEQYF. CDR3 coding DNA: TGCGCCAGCAGCCGAGACACCGGGACAGGAACCTACGAGCAGTACTTC. The chain employs TRBV4-1 and TRBJ2-7, with 8 bases identical to TRBD1. The CDR3 consists of 16 residues. V gave up 4 bases and J gave up 2 bases; unmatched junction bases: 10. Germline V gene data show CDR1 as MGHRA and CDR2 as YSYEKL.

The CDR3 sequence is CASSLALANQNTEAFF. In DNA, the CDR3 is TGTGCCAGCAGCTTAGCGCTGGCAAACCAAAACACTGAAGCTTTCTTT. The rearrangement uses TRBV7-6 and TRBJ1-1; D is unclear. This CDR3 comprises 16 residues. Germline lookup yields CDR1 SGHVS and CDR2 FNYEAQ. Trimming removed 0 bases from V and 2 bases from J, with 13 bases in between.

The chain is built from TRBV24-1 and TRBJ2-3, with D tentatively TRBD2 (5 bases). Germline V lookup: CDR1 KGHDR, CDR2 SFDVKD. The V gene lost 2 bases and the J gene lost 1 base, with 12 bases spanning the gap. The CDR3 is 16 residues long. The CDR3: CATSDYTRVGTDTQYF. Here the CDR3 DNA reads TGTGCCACCAGTGATTATACTAGGGTCGGCACAGATACGCAGTATTTT.

This clonotype qualifies as medium-sized. CDR3 in DNA: TGTGCCAGCAGTTTACACGGCAGTTATATCTCCTACGAGCAGTACTTC. Residues: CASSLHGSYISYEQYF. The chain carries TRBV28 and TRBJ2-7, with no clear D. Trimming removed 2 bases at V and 0 bases at J, with 14 bases between. The CDR3 extends over 16 amino acids. Germline V gene sequence: CDR1 MDHEN, CDR2 SYDVKM.

This clonotype was seen just once. This chain links TRBV7-9 with TRBJ2-7; possible D gene TRBD1, 5 bases. The CDR3 contains 13 residues. Germline loops: CDR1 SEHNR, CDR2 FQNEAQ (reference sequence). The V and J ends lost 6 bases and 2 bases respectively, with 11 bases between them. CDR3 DNA sequence: TGTGCCAGCAGTAGGCAGGGAACCTACGAGCAGTACTTC. It encodes CASSRQGTYEQYF. The variable domain in full, with the rest retrieved from reference TRBV7-9 and TRBJ2-7, is DTGVSQNPRHKITKRGQNVTFRCDPISEHNRLYWYRQTLGQGPEFLTYFQNEAQLEKSRLLSDRFSAERPKGSFSTLEIQRTEQGDSAMYLCASSRQGTYEQYFGPGTRLTVT.

Only a few counts were recorded for this clonotype. V usage is TRBV12-3 or TRBV12-4 and J usage is TRBJ2-2; D ambiguous. The CDR3 is made up of 16 amino acids. Trimming removed 6 bases from V and 1 base from J, with 15 bases in between. CDR3 coding DNA: TGTGCCAGCAGCTTTGACACACTTTTGAACACCGGGGAGCTGTTTTTT. As protein: CASSFDTLLNTGELFF.

This clonotype has at least ten counts. The V call is TRBV7-2, the J call TRBJ1-1; D not certain. Trimming stripped 2 bases from V and 1 base from J, with 5 bases between. Germline loops: CDR1 SGHTA, CDR2 FQGNSA. This CDR3 is built from 13 residues. CDR3 sequence reads: CASSLFANTEAFF. CDR3 sequence (DNA): TGTGCCAGCAGCTTATTCGCGAACACTGAAGCTTTCTTT.

This clonotype was found many times. The chain links TRBV7-2 to TRBJ2-5; the D gene could be TRBD1 or TRBD2 (6 bases each). With 8 bases removed from V and 9 bases from J, the gap between germline ends came to 19 bases. Germline CDR1 and CDR2: SGHTA and FQGNSA. The CDR3 is 13 residues long. The CDR3 DNA follows: TGTGCCAGCGCCGGGGGCGGCCTGTTGTCCCAGTACTTC. Amino acids: CASAGGGLLSQYF. Complete variable domain (other parts from reference TRBV7-2 and TRBJ2-5): GAGVSQSPSNKVTEKGKDVELRCDPISGHTALYWYRQSLGQGLEFLIYFQGNSAPDKSGLPSDRFSAERTGGSVSTLTIQRTQQEDSAVYLCASAGGGLLSQYFGPGTRLLVL.

This sequence joins TRBV29-1 and TRBJ2-7; no reliable D call. V shed 6 bases and J shed 5 bases, with 11 bases lying between them. Looked up from germline, CDR1 is SQVTM and CDR2 is ANQGSEA. This CDR3 contains 11 residues. The CDR3 sequence is CSVSLLHEQYF. CDR3 DNA: TGCAGCGTGAGTCTTCTACACGAGCAGTACTTC.

The chain is built from TRBV7-2 and TRBJ2-3; 8 bases are shared with TRBD2. The CDR3 totals 15 residues. V gave up 3 bases and J gave up 2 bases; unmatched junction bases: 4. Germline CDR1 is SGHTA and CDR2 is FQGNSA. CDR3 sequence: CASSLVAGHTDTQYF. The CDR3 DNA reads as TGTGCCAGCAGCTTGGTAGCGGGGCACACAGATACGCAGTATTTT.